The present entry profiles one T cell receptor (beta chain) with its context. The data belong to a study of blood T cell repertoires in COVID-19. In the study overall: Collection of acute and convalescent COVID-19 samples took place in the United States, Italy and Spain. From T cells, B-cell-depleted T cells, or PBMCs came the material, which was cDNA or gDNA.

Original handling: Researchers report that nucleated cell counts were estimated from reference gene primer amplification. Libraries were prepared by immunoSEQ multiplex PCR; TCRdb keeps only in-frame clonotypes and omits some of them. Clone size and the V and J calls come from that table; the DNA yielded D and trimming. Of over 150,000 clones listed, around 90% are singletons. Germline assignment: CDR1 SGHTA and CDR2 FQGNSA. J lost 6 bases, V lost 2 bases, and 3 bases had no gene match. This CDR3 has 13 amino acids. The sample comprised peripheral blood. This chain links TRBV7-2 with TRBJ2-7; 8 bases align to TRBD1. This TCR derives from a man aged 50 to 60 with acute or convalescent COVID-19. CDR3 bases: TGTGCCAGCAGCTTACTTCAGGGGGCCGAGCAGTACGTC. This codes for CASSLLQGAEQYV.